A single sample gave rise to the 6 T cell receptor beta chains below, sequenced in a study of identical twins. TCRdb re-derived calls from the 5' RACE reads in MiXCR, one entry per CDR3 protein. The sample has under 900,000 distinct CDR3 sequences; approximately 18% are singletons. Another study also made use of these data, one on T cells expressing NK-cell markers.

Source material: PBMCs. The source is a woman under 30 in good health.

This clonotype was counted only a few times. The chain uses TRBV2 and TRBJ2-7; no reliable D call. The ends were cut back, 1 base at V and 2 bases at J, with 12 bases in the middle. The CDR3 sequence is 15 residues long. Germline CDR1 and CDR2: SNHLY and FYNNEI. Written as DNA, the CDR3 is TGTGCCAGCAGTGAAGGTGCAGCTTTAGCCTACGAGCAGTACTTC. Translating it yields CASSEGAALAYEQYF.

The genes are TRBV29-1 and TRBJ1-4, with a possible D match to TRBD1 (5 bases). CDR3 length equals 12 residues. The germline V and J ends were trimmed by 7 bases and 8 bases, with 14 bases remaining between them. CDR1 is SQVTM, CDR2 ANQGSEA, per germline. CDR3 residues: CSARDRYEKLFF. CDR3 nucleotide sequence: TGCAGCGCTCGGGACCGATACGAAAAACTGTTTTTT.

This clonotype turned up a few times. This chain connects TRBV10-3 to TRBJ1-5; TRBD1 matches at 8 bases. The CDR3 has 13 amino acids. Germline values: CDR1 ENHRY, CDR2 SYGVKD. V lost 4 bases to trimming and J lost 4 bases; unmatched junction nucleotides: 0. The chain's CDR3 is CAISGQGNQPQHF. The CDR3 DNA reads as TGTGCCATCAGTGGACAGGGGAATCAGCCCCAGCATTTT.

The V gene is TRBV7-9, the J gene TRBJ1-1; D not certain. CDR3 length: 14 amino acids. Germline V gene sequence: CDR1 SEHNR, CDR2 FQNEAQ (reference sequence). V was cut by 5 bases and J by 1 base, with 11 bases left in between. The CDR3 reads CASSVWGENTEAFF. In DNA form, the CDR3 reads TGTGCCAGCAGCGTATGGGGAGAGAACACTGAAGCTTTCTTT.

The table lists this clonotype with a few counts. This chain uses TRBV6-1 with TRBJ2-7; 11 bases align to TRBD1. The CDR3 sequence is 15 residues long. V was clipped by 2 bases and J by 1 base; unmatched bases: 1. Germline loops: CDR1 MNHNS, CDR2 SASEGT. Written as DNA, the CDR3 is TGTGCCAGCAGTGAATGGGACAGGGGGTCCTACGAGCAGTACTTC. As protein: CASSEWDRGSYEQYF.

This clonotype was seen many times. V usage is TRBV15 and J usage is TRBJ2-5; tentatively, D is TRBD2 (5 bases). This CDR3 region has 15 residues. The ends were cut back, 1 base at V and 3 bases at J, with 12 bases in the middle. The germline gives CDR1 LNHNV, CDR2 YYDKDF (reference sequence). CDR3 region: CATSRVASQKETQYF. The CDR3, as DNA: TGTGCCACCAGCAGAGTGGCTAGCCAAAAAGAGACCCAGTACTTC.